This T cell receptor (beta chain) emerged from a study of T cell responses to AZD1222 COVID-19 vaccine. For the study at large: Analysis merged second doses at about 4 or about 12 weeks. Study-level results: Unmutated variant regions reportedly attract nearly half of all spike-specific TCRs. In a largely white British group with more females than males, clonal diversity was possibly underestimated. Spike regions recognized by vaccine-associated CD4 TCRs spanned the protein, led by 160-218 and 743-854.

Comment on this clone: Its cognate antigen is unknown.

Here immunoSEQ multiplex PCR was the method, and the copy in TCRdb shows in-frame clones only, minus some. Among approximately 73,000 clones, 80% to 85% were seen once, and the ten largest hold 2.9%. The sequences come from peripheral blood, collected on day 0 of AZD1222 vaccination. The source is an adult in good health.

The DNA for the CDR3 is TGTGCCGCTGCTAGGCAGACCGGGGAGCTGTTTTTT. Its translation is CAAARQTGELFF. The rearrangement links TRBV6-5 to TRBJ2-2; no reliable D call. V lost 11 bases and J lost 5, with 12 bases in between. The CDR3 has 12 residues. CDR1 MNHEY and CDR2 SVGAGI come from the germline V gene.